This entry lists 21 T cell receptor beta chains sequenced from one sample in a study of T cell responses to AZD1222 COVID-19 vaccine. Sequencing used immunoSEQ multiplex PCR; TCRdb keeps in-frame clones, though not all of them. Of more than 100,000 clones detected, more than 85% appear once; the ten largest clones hold 5.4%. Specimen: peripheral blood, collected on day 0 of AZD1222 vaccination. The receptors were sampled from an adult in good health.

The chain couples TRBV28 to TRBJ1-1; TRBD1 matches 8 bases. CDR1 is MDHEN and CDR2 is SYDVKM in the germline V gene. This CDR3 has 13 amino acids. V gave up 8 bases and J gave up 4 bases; unmatched junction bases: 6. CDR3 sequence: CASLDRGVTEAFF. The CDR3 bases are TGTGCCAGCTTAGACAGGGGAGTCACTGAAGCTTTCTTT.

V gene TRBV2 combines with J gene TRBJ1-2; perhaps TRBD1 as D (5 bases). Germline assignment: CDR1 SNHLY and CDR2 FYNNEI. CDR3 length: 13 amino acids. V dropped 7 bases and J dropped 4 bases, with 13 bases sitting between them. CDR3 residues: CASTLRESYGYTF. CDR3 DNA: TGTGCCAGCACTCTCAGGGAGAGCTATGGCTACACCTTC.

The genes are TRBV3-1 (or the pseudogene TRBV3-2) and TRBJ1-5; D not certain. Germline-derived CDR1 and CDR2 are LGHDT and YNNKEL (reference sequence). The V end lost 0 bases, the J end lost 2 bases, and 11 bases lay between the germline ends. This CDR3 region has 16 residues. CDR3 coding DNA: TGTGCCAGCAGCCAAGAGTCGGCGGCGGGCAATCAGCCCCAGCATTTT. Protein: CASSQESAAGNQPQHF.

V gene TRBV5-4 combines with J gene TRBJ2-7, with 7 bases lining up with TRBD1. The CDR3 totals 14 residues. Germline lookup yields CDR1 SGHNT and CDR2 YYREEE (reference sequence). V lost 3 bases to trimming and J lost 4 bases; unmatched junction nucleotides: 7. CDR3 DNA sequence: TGTGCCAGCAGCTCGGCAGACAGGGTGTACGAGCAGTACTTC. This gives the protein CASSSADRVYEQYF. The full variable domain, rest sourced from reference TRBV5-4 and TRBJ2-7, is ETGVTQSPTHLIKTRGQQVTLRCSSQSGHNTVSWYQQALGQGPQFIFQYYREEENGRGNFPPRFSGLQFPNYSSELNVNALELDDSALYLCASSSADRVYEQYFGPGTRLTVT.

The chain carries TRBV3-1 (or the pseudogene TRBV3-2) and TRBJ1-2, with TRBD1 matching over 8 bases. The CDR3 spans 14 residues. From germline, CDR1 is LGHDT and CDR2 YNNKEL (reference sequence). With 3 bases clipped from V and 3 bases from J, the junction kept 3 bases outside the gene matches. This chain's CDR3 is CASSQEQGDYGYTF. In nucleotides, the CDR3 is TGTGCCAGCAGCCAGGAACAGGGGGACTATGGCTACACCTTC.

The rearrangement links TRBV27 to TRBJ1-5; D uncertain. V was cut by 8 bases and J by 5 bases, with 7 bases left in between. The CDR3 totals 11 residues. CDR1 and CDR2 (germline): MNHEY, SMNVEV (reference sequence). The CDR3 region is CASRRDQPQHF. The CDR3 nucleotides are TGTGCCAGCCGGCGGGATCAGCCCCAGCATTTT.

The gene calls are TRBV3-1 (or the pseudogene TRBV3-2) and TRBJ1-5; D uncertain. The CDR3 contains 15 residues. V shed 0 bases and J shed 0 bases, with 6 bases lying between them. Germline CDR1 and CDR2: LGHDT and YNNKEL (reference sequence). The CDR3: CASSQDFFSNQPQHF. In nucleotides, the CDR3 is TGTGCCAGCAGCCAAGACTTTTTTAGCAATCAGCCCCAGCATTTT.

This clone was seen once. This chain uses TRBV12-3 or TRBV12-4 with TRBJ2-7; D is perhaps TRBD1 (6 bases). The CDR3 has 12 amino acids. Trimming took 7 bases from V and 4 from J, leaving 11 bases between them. The CDR3 region has the DNA TGTGCCAGCACCTCACAGGGTTACGAGCAGTACTTC. Its translation: CASTSQGYEQYF.

The rearrangement links TRBV19 to TRBJ2-3; perhaps D is TRBD1 or TRBD2 (5 bases each). Trimming pared 5 bases from V and 3 bases from J, leaving 12 bases between. CDR3 length equals 14 residues. Germline CDR1 is LNHDA and CDR2 is SQIVND (reference sequence). The CDR3: CASSAGTDTDTQYF. CDR3 in DNA: TGTGCCAGTAGTGCCGGGACGGATACAGATACGCAGTATTTT.

J is TRBJ1-3 and V is TRBV10-3; D remains unclear. The CDR3 loop spans 16 amino acids. Germline V CDR1 and CDR2: ENHRY, SYGVKD. V lost 0 bases to trimming and J lost 2 bases, with 11 bases between them. CDR3 DNA sequence: TGTGCCATCAGTGAGTCCCCGGCTCAGGCTGGAAACACCATATATTTT. It is translated as CAISESPAQAGNTIYF.

The rearrangement links TRBV30 to TRBJ1-4; D remains unclear. Germline-derived CDR1 and CDR2 are GTSNPN and SVGIG (reference sequence). With 0 bases removed from V and 8 bases from J, the gap between germline ends came to 19 bases. The CDR3 has 16 residues. CDR3 bases: TGTGCCTGGAGTGTAACAACCGGGTTGATCGGGGAAAAACTGTTTTTT. It yields the protein CAWSVTTGLIGEKLFF.

The V and J genes are TRBV19 and TRBJ1-1; 8 nucleotides match TRBD1. Per germline, CDR1 LNHDA and CDR2 SQIVND (reference sequence). The CDR3 is 12 amino acids. With V trimmed by 6 bases and J by 6 bases, 3 bases remained unmatched. CDR3 in amino acids: CASSAGGPEAFF. In DNA, the CDR3 is TGTGCCAGTAGCGCAGGGGGCCCTGAAGCTTTCTTT.

This chain joins TRBV11-2 and TRBJ2-7, with D unclear. Trimming shortened V by 1 base and J by 2 bases, and 12 bases separated the two germline ends. Germline V gives CDR1 SGHAT, CDR2 FQNNGV. The CDR3 totals 15 residues. The CDR3 DNA follows: TGTGCCAGCAGCTTAGGTCACGGGCGAGCCTACGAGCAGTACTTC. Translated: CASSLGHGRAYEQYF. Full variable domain (outside the CDR3, taken from reference TRBV11-2 and TRBJ2-7): EAGVAQSPRYKIIEKRQSVAFWCNPISGHATLYWYQQILGQGPKLLIQFQNNGVVDDSQLPKDRFSAERLKGVDSTLKIQPAKLEDSAVYLCASSLGHGRAYEQYFGPGTRLTVT.

V usage is TRBV18 and J usage is TRBJ2-1; 7 bases map to TRBD2. The V segment lost 0 bases and the J segment 3 bases; nucleotides outside the gene matches: 8. CDR3 size: 17 residues. Germline V lookup: CDR1 KGHSH, CDR2 LQKENI. The DNA for the CDR3 is TGTGCCAGCTCACCACCTGCGGGAGCCCCTAACTACAATGAGCAGTTCTTC. This encodes CASSPPAGAPNYNEQFF.

This rearrangement joins TRBV2 to TRBJ1-1, with 9 positions matching TRBD1. J lost 5 bases, V lost 6 bases, and 4 bases had no gene match. Looked up from germline, CDR1 is SNHLY and CDR2 is FYNNEI. The length of the CDR3 is 13 residues. In nucleotides, the CDR3 is TGTGCCAGCAGACAGGGGGCAGGGACTGAAGCTTTCTTT. Translation: CASRQGAGTEAFF.

CDR3 sequence: CASSLVGVVPGTEAFF. In DNA form, the CDR3 reads TGTGCCAGCAGCTTAGTGGGGGTTGTGCCGGGCACTGAAGCTTTCTTT. This sequence joins TRBV7-9 and TRBJ1-1; D might be TRBD1 (5 bases). This CDR3 is built from 16 residues. V lost 1 base, J lost 4 bases, and 16 bases lay in between. The germline V gene encodes CDR1 SEHNR and CDR2 FQNEAQ (reference sequence).

The chain is built from TRBV6-6 and TRBJ1-1; no clear D gene. Trimming removed 6 bases from V and 7 bases from J, with 15 bases in between. CDR1 is MNHNY, CDR2 SVGAGI, per germline (reference sequence). CDR3 length: 13 amino acids. The chain's CDR3 is CASSNPVMVEAFF. CDR3 nucleotide sequence: TGTGCCAGCAGCAACCCAGTTATGGTTGAAGCTTTCTTT.

V is TRBV25-1 and J is TRBJ1-2, with 7 bases identical to TRBD1. Trimming at V came to 2 bases and at J to 2 bases, leaving 5 bases not matched to a gene. CDR3 length: 15 residues. The germline CDR1 and CDR2 sequences are MGHDK and SYGVNS. The CDR3 loop reads CASSERDRVNYGYTF. In DNA form, the CDR3 reads TGTGCCAGCAGTGAACGGGACAGAGTCAACTATGGCTACACCTTC.

Comment on this clone: At one boundary the junction diverges from the germline segment, which might be a read error. The rearrangement links TRBV18 to TRBJ1-2; a possible D gene is TRBD1 (6 bases). The CDR3 has 16 residues. Germline CDR1 KGHSH, CDR2 LQKENI. In DNA form, the CDR3 reads TGTGCCAGCTCTCCACAGGGACCCGGGGTCACGGGTGGCTACACCTTC. Residues: CASSPQGPGVTGGYTF.

The V and J genes are TRBV5-1 and TRBJ2-5; D perhaps matches TRBD1 (6 bases). The V end lost 9 bases, the J end lost 4 bases, and 16 bases lay between the germline ends. CDR1 is SGHRS, CDR2 YFSETQ, per germline. The CDR3 contains 13 residues. CDR3 region: CATTQGRGETQYF. CDR3 DNA sequence: TGCGCCACCACACAGGGTAGGGGAGAGACCCAGTACTTC.

This clone appeared a single time. The chain combines TRBV30 with TRBJ1-1; the match to TRBD1 covers 9 bases. V gave up 1 base and J gave up 5 bases; unmatched junction bases: 5. This CDR3 contains 14 residues. Germline CDR1 GTSNPN, CDR2 SVGIG (reference sequence). The CDR3 DNA is TGTGCCTGGAGTGCGGACAGGGGTCGGACTGAAGCTTTCTTT. This codes for CAWSADRGRTEAFF. Full variable domain (missing parts from reference TRBV30 and TRBJ1-1): SQTIHQWPATLVQPVGSPLSLECTVEGTSNPNLYWYRQAAGRGLQLLFYSVGIGQISSEVPQNLSASRPQDRQFILSSKKLLLSDSGFYLCAWSADRGRTEAFFGQGTRLTVV.